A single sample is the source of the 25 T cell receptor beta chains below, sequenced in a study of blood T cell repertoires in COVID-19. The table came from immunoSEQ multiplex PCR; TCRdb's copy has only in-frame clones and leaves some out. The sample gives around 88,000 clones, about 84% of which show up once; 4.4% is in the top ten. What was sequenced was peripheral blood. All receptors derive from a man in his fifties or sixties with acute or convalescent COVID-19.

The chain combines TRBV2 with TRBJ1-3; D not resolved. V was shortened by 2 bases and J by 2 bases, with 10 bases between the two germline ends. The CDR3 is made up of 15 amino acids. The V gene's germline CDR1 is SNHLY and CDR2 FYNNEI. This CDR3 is CASSEQVPTGNTIYF. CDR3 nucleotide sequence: TGTGCCAGCAGTGAACAGGTTCCGACTGGAAACACCATATATTTT.

CDR3 amino acids: CASSFRSLNTEAFF. For the CDR3, the DNA is TGCGCCAGCAGTTTTCGGAGCTTGAACACTGAAGCTTTCTTT. The chain links TRBV5-1 to TRBJ1-1; D is uncertain. With 5 bases removed from V and 0 bases from J, the gap between germline ends came to 11 bases. Per the germline V gene, CDR1 is SGHRS and CDR2 is YFSETQ. The CDR3 spans 14 residues.

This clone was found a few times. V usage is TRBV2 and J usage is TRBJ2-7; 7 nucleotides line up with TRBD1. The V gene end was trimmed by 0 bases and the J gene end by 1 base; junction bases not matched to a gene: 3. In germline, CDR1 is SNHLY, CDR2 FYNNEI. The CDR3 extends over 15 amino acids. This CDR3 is CASSEADRASYEQYF. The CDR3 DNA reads TGTGCCAGCAGTGAAGCAGACAGGGCGTCCTACGAGCAGTACTTC.

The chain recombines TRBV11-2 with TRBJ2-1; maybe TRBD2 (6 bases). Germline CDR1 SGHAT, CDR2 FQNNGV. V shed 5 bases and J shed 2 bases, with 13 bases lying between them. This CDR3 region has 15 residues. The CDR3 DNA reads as TGTGCCAGCAGCACAAGCACTAGCCCCTACAATGAGCAGTTCTTC. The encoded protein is CASSTSTSPYNEQFF.

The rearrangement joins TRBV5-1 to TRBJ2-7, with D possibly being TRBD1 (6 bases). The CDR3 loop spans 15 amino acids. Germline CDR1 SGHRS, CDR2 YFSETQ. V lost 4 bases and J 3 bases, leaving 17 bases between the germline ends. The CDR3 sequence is CASSPADRMDYEQYF. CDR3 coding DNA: TGCGCCAGCAGCCCAGCCGACAGGATGGACTACGAGCAGTACTTC.

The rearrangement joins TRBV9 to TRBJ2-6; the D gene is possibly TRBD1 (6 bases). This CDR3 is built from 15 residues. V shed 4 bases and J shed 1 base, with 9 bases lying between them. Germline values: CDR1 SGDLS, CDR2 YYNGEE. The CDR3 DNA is TGTGCCAGCAGCAGAGACAGGTCTGGGGCCAACGTCCTGACTTTC. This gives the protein CASSRDRSGANVLTF.

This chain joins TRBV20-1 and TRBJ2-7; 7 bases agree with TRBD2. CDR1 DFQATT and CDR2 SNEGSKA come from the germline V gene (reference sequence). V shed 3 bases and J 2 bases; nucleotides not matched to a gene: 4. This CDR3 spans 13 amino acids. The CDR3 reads CSASGLDAYEQYF. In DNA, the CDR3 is TGCAGTGCTAGTGGACTAGATGCCTACGAGCAGTACTTC.

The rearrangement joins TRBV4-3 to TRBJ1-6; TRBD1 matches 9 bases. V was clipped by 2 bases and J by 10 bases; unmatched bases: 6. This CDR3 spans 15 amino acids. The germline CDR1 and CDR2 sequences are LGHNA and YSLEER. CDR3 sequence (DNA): TGCGCCAGCAGCCAACTGACAGGGGGGGTATCACCCCTCCACTTT. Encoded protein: CASSQLTGGVSPLHF.

CDR3 bases: TGCAGCGTTGGTACCGGAGCCCGAGTCTATGGCTACACCTTC. This encodes CSVGTGARVYGYTF. The chain is built from TRBV29-1 and TRBJ1-2; D not certain. This CDR3 comprises 14 residues. Deletions cut 4 bases from V and 4 bases from J, with 16 bases between. Per germline, CDR1 SQVTM and CDR2 ANQGSEA.

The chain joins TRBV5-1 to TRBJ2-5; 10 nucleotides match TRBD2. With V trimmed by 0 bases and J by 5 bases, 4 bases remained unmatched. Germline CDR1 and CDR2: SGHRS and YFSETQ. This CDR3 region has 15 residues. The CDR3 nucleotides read TGCGCCAGCAGCTTGGACGGGACTAGCGTGGAGACCCAGTACTTC. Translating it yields CASSLDGTSVETQYF.

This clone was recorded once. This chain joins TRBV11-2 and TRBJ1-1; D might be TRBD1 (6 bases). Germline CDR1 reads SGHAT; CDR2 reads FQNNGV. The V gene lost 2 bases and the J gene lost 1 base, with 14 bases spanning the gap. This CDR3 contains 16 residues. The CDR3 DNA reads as TGTGCCAGCAGCTTACAACCCCCAGGGGCGAACACTGAAGCTTTCTTT. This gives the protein CASSLQPPGANTEAFF.

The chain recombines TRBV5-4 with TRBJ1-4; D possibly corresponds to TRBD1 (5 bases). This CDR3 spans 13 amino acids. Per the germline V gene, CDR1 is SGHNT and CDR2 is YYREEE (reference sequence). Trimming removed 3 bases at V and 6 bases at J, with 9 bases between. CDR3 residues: CASSWQGYEKLFF. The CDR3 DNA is TGTGCCAGCAGCTGGCAGGGTTATGAAAAACTGTTTTTT. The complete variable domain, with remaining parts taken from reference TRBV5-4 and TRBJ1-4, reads ETGVTQSPTHLIKTRGQQVTLRCSSQSGHNTVSWYQQALGQGPQFIFQYYREEENGRGNFPPRFSGLQFPNYSSELNVNALELDDSALYLCASSWQGYEKLFFGSGTQLSVL.

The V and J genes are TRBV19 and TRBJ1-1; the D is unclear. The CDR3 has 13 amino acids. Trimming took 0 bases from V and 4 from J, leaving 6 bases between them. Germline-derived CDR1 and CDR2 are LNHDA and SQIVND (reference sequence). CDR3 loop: CASSIDLGTEAFF. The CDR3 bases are TGTGCCAGTAGTATAGATCTAGGCACTGAAGCTTTCTTT.

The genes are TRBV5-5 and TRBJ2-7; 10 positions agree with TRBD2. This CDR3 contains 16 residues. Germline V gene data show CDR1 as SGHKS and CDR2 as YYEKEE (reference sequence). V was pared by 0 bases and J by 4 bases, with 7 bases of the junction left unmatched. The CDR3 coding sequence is TGTGCCAGCAGCTTGGGATTAGCGGGAGGTCGTTACGAGCAGTACTTC. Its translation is CASSLGLAGGRYEQYF.

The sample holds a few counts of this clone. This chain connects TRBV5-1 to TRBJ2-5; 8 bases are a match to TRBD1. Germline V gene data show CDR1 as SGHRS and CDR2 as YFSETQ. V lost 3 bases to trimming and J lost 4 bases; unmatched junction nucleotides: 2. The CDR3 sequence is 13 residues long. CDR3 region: CASSSDRVETQYF. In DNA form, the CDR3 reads TGCGCCAGCAGCTCGGACAGGGTAGAGACCCAGTACTTC. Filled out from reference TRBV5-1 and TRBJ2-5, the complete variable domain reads KAGVTQTPRYLIKTRGQQVTLSCSPISGHRSVSWYQQTPGQGLQFLFEYFSETQRNKGNFPGRFSGRQFSNSRSEMNVSTLELGDSALYLCASSSDRVETQYFGPGTRLLVL.

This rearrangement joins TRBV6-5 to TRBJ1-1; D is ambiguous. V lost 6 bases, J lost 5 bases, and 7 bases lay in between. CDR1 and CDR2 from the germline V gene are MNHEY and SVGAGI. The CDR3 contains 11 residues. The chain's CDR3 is CASRRGTEAFF. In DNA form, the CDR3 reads TGTGCCAGCAGGCGGGGTACTGAAGCTTTCTTT.

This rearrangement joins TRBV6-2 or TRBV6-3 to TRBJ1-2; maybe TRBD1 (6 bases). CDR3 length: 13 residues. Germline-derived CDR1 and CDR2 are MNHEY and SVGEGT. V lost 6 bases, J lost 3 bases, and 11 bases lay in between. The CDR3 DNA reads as TGTGCCAGCAGCCCACAGGGATACTATGGCTACACCTTC. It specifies CASSPQGYYGYTF.

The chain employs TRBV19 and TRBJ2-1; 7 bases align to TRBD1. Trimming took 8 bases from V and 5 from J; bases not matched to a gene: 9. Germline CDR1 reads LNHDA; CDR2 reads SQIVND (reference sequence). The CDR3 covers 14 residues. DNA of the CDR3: TGTGCCAGTCGGTGGTTGGGACAGCACAATGAGCAGTTCTTC. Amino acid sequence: CASRWLGQHNEQFF.

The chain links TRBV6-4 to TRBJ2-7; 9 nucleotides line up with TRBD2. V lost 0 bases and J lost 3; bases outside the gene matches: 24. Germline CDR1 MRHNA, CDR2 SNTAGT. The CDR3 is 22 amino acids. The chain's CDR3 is CASSDSIGWNRAGGPPFYEQYF. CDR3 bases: TGTGCCAGCAGTGACTCGATCGGTTGGAACCGTGCGGGAGGGCCCCCCTTCTACGAGCAGTACTTC.

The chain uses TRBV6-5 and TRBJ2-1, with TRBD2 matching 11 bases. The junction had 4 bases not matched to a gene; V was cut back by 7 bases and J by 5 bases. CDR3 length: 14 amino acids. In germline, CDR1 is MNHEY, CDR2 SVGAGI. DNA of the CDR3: TGTGCCAGCAACTTAGCGGGAGGGAACAATGAGCAGTTCTTC. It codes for CASNLAGGNNEQFF.

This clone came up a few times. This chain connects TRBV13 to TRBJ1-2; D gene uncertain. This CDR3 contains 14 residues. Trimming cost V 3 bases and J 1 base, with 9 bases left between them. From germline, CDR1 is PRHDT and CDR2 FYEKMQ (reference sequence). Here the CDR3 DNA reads TGTGCCAGCAGCTTGGGCGCCAATAACTATGGCTACACCTTC. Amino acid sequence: CASSLGANNYGYTF.

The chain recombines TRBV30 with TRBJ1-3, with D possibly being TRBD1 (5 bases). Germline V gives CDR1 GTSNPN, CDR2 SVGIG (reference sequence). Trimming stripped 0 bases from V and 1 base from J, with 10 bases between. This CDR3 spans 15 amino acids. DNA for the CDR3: TGTGCCTGGAGTGTACGGAGGGGTTCTGGAAACACCATATATTTT. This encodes CAWSVRRGSGNTIYF.

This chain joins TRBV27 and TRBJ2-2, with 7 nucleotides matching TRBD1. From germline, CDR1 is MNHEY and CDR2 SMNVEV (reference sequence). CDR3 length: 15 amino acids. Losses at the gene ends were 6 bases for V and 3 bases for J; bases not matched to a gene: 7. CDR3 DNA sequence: TGTGCCAGCAGCATGAGACAGGGTCACACCGGGGAGCTGTTTTTT. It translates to CASSMRQGHTGELFF.

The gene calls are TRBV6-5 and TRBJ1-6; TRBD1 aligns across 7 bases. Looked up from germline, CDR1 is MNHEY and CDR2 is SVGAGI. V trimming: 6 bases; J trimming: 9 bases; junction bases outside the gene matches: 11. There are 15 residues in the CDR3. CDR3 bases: TGTGCCAGCAGGTCCGAGACAGGGACGGGTTCACCCCTCCACTTT. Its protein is CASRSETGTGSPLHF.

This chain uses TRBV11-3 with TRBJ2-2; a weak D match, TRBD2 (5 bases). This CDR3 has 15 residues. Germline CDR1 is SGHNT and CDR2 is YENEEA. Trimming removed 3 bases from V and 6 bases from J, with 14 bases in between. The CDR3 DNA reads TGTGCCAGCAGCTTTGGGGTCGGGGTTGCCGGGGAGCTGTTTTTT. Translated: CASSFGVGVAGELFF.